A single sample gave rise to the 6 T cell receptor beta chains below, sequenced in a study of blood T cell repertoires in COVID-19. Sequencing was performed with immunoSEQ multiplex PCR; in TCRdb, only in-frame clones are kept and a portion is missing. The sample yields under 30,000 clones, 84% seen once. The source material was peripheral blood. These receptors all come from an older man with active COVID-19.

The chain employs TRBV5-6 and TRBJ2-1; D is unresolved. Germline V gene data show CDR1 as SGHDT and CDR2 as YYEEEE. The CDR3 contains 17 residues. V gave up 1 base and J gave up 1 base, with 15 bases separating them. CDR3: CASSLSISHLSYNEQFF. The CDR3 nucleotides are TGTGCCAGCAGCTTGTCGATCAGTCATCTGTCCTACAATGAGCAGTTCTTC.

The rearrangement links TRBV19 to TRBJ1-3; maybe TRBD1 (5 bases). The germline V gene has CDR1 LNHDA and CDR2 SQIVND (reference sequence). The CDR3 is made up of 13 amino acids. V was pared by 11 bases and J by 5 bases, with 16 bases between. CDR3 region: CASQRGTRNTIYF. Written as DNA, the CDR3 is TGTGCCTCCCAAAGGGGCACTAGAAACACCATATATTTT. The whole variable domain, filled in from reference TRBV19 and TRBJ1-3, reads DGGITQSPKYLFRKEGQNVTLSCEQNLNHDAMYWYRQDPGQGLRLIYYSQIVNDFQKGDIAEGYSVSREKKESFPLTVTSAQKNPTAFYLCASQRGTRNTIYFGEGSWLTVV.

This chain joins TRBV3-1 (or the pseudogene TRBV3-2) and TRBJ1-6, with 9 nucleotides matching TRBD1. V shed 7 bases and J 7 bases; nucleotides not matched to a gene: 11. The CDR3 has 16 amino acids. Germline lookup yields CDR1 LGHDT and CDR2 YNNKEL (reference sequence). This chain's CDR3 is CASTPRTGTGNSPLHF. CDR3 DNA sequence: TGTGCCAGCACCCCCCGTACCGGGACAGGGAATTCACCCCTCCACTTT.

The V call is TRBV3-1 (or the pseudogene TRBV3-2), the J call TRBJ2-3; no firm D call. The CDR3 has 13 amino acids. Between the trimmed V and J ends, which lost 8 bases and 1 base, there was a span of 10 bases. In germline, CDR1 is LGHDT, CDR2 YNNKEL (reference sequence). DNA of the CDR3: TGTGCCAGCTCCCGACGGGGCACAGATACGCAGTATTTT. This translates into CASSRRGTDTQYF.

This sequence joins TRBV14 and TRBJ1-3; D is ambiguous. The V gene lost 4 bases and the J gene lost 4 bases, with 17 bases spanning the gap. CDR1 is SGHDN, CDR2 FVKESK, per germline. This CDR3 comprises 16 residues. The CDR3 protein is CASSPWTARPGNTIYF. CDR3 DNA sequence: TGTGCCAGCAGCCCTTGGACTGCCCGGCCGGGAAACACCATATATTTT.

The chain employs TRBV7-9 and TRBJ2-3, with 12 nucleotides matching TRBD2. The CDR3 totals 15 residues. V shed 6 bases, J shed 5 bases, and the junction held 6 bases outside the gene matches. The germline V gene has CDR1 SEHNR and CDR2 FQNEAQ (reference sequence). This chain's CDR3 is CASSRTSGALDTQYF. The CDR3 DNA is TGTGCCAGCAGTCGGACTAGCGGGGCCCTAGATACGCAGTATTTT.